The sequence of this T cell receptor (beta chain) was determined in a study of cytomegalovirus exposure and HLA in healthy donors. The CDR3 consists of 13 residues. Trimming pared 6 bases from V and 8 bases from J, leaving 13 bases between. From germline, CDR1 is MNHEY and CDR2 SVGAGI. Turning to this clone: What it binds is unknown.

Each donor was nominally healthy when sampled (though unrecorded immune exposures were likely). The PCR employed 60 Vbeta primers together with 13 Jbeta primers. The method was immunoSEQ multiplex PCR; TCRdb's version includes in-frame clones alone and lacks a portion of them. The sample shows 80,000 to 95,000 clones, over 70% of them seen only once. Overall study findings and caveats: Later, TCR association rates were found to vary by HLA locus, highest for DRB1 and lowest for HLA-C. A link between a missense DCLRE1C variant and TCR beta V- and J-gene trimming emerged from a later analysis.

The clonotype comes from a man younger than 35 in good health and CMV-seropositive. Sequenced input: PBMCs. The chain carries TRBV6-5 and TRBJ2-2; D is perhaps TRBD2 (6 bases). CDR3: CASRPLATGELFF. DNA for the CDR3: TGTGCCAGCAGGCCACTAGCTACAGGGGAGCTGTTTTTT.